This section outlines one TCR beta chain sequence together with its context. Its antigen is not identified. Given a much more abundant clone one base away, this may be a read error. Naive CD8 T cells, phenotype CD8+CD4-CCR7+CD45RA+, were sorted. The data were obtained in a study of molecular identifiers for immune sequencing clone quantification. Regarding the study as a whole: Clones above 20 RNA copies held over 97% of effector molecules, under 1% in naive cells. Even with some 1 million naive cells present, spiked Jurkat TCR RNA from one cell was reportedly detectable.

The CDR3 contains 16 residues. The V segment lost 4 bases and the J segment 4 bases; nucleotides outside the gene matches: 10. MiXCR, run by TCRdb on the PCR reads, gives a single entry per CDR3 protein. The sample carries 38,000 or so distinct CDR3 sequences, roughly 18% recorded once. The sequencing input was naive CD8+ T cells from blood, with Jurkat cell RNA spiked in. Subset reported: FACS-sorted CD8+CD4-CCR7+CD45RA+ naive T cells. The rearrangement uses TRBV12-3 or TRBV12-4 and TRBJ2-3, with 8 bases aligning to TRBD2. This TCR came from a human donor in good health. Some libraries in this study had Jurkat cell RNA spiked in. For the CDR3, the DNA is TGTGCCAGCAGTTCCCCTTTAGCGGGACAACCAGATACGCAGTATTTT. It encodes CASSSPLAGQPDTQYF.